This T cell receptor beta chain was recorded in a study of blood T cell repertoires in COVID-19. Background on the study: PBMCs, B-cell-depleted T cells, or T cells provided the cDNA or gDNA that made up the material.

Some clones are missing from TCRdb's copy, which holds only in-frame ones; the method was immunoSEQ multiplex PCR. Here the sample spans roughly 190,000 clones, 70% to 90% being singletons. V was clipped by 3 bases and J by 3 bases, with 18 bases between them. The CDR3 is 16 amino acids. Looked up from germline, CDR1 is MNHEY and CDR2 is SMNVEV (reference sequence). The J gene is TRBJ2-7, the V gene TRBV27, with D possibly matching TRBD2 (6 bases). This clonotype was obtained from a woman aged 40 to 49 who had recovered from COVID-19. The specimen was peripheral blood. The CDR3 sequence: CASSFSGTSRFYEQYF. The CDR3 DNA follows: TGTGCCAGCAGTTTCTCCGGAACTAGCCGGTTCTACGAGCAGTACTTC.